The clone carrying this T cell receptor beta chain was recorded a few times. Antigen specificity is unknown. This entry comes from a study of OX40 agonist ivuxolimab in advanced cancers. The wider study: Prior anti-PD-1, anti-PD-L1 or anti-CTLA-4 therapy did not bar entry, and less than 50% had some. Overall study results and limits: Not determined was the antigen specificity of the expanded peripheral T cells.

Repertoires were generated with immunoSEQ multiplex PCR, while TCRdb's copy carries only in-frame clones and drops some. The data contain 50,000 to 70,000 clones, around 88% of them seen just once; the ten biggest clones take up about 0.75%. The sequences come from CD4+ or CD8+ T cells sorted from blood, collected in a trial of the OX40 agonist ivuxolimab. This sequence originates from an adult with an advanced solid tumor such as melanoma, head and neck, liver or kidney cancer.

Here the CDR3 reads CASSPGHTKGYTF. The CDR3 DNA sequence: TGTGCCAGCAGCCCGGGACACACTAAGGGCTACACCTTC. This chain links TRBV7-3 with TRBJ1-2, with D perhaps TRBD1 (6 bases). This CDR3 is built from 13 residues. Germline CDR1 SGHTA, CDR2 FQGTGA. V was trimmed by 5 bases and J by 8 bases, leaving 15 bases between them.